This TCR beta chain was obtained from a study of cytomegalovirus exposure and HLA in healthy donors. The trim removed 6 bases at V and 10 bases at J, leaving 3 bases unmatched. The germline V gene has CDR1 SGHTA and CDR2 FQGNSA. This CDR3 contains 13 residues. Measured with immunoSEQ multiplex PCR; TCRdb has only the in-frame clones, and not every one. The data show about 130,000 clones, nearly 90% seen once. Sequenced sample: PBMCs. The chain links TRBV7-2 to TRBJ1-6; 10 nucleotides agree with TRBD1. This TCR came from a man aged 30 to 45 in good health and CMV-seronegative. The CDR3 region is CASRRDRGSPLHF. The DNA for the CDR3 is TGTGCCAGCAGGAGGGACAGGGGCTCACCCCTCCACTTT.